These 7 T cell receptor beta chains share one sample of origin, sequenced in a study of T cell responses to AZD1222 COVID-19 vaccine. Clones were sequenced by immunoSEQ multiplex PCR, and TCRdb holds only the in-frame ones, with some missing. The sample shows roughly 250,000 clones, over 90% of them seen only once. The material was peripheral blood, obtained on day 0 of AZD1222 vaccination. The receptors were sampled from an adult in good health.

This clone was detected only once. The chain links TRBV15 to TRBJ2-5; tentatively, D is TRBD1 (6 bases). V was cut by 0 bases and J by 3 bases, with 11 bases left in between. The CDR3 extends over 15 amino acids. Looked up from germline, CDR1 is LNHNV and CDR2 is YYDKDF (reference sequence). The CDR3 sequence: CATSREPDRKETQYF. CDR3 in DNA: TGTGCCACCAGCAGAGAGCCCGACAGGAAAGAGACCCAGTACTTC.

The V gene is TRBV2, the J gene TRBJ2-2; 9 positions match TRBD1. CDR1 SNHLY and CDR2 FYNNEI come from the germline V gene. Trimming took 8 bases from V and 3 from J; bases not matched to a gene: 4. The CDR3 has 14 residues. CDR3 nucleotide sequence: TGTGCCAGCCGGGACAGGGTCGACACCGGGGAGCTGTTTTTT. This sequence encodes CASRDRVDTGELFF.

The V call is TRBV28, the J call TRBJ1-2, with TRBD1 identical over 10 bases. After removal of 5 bases from V and 3 bases from J, the junction contained 12 bases not matched to a gene. CDR3 length equals 17 residues. Per the germline V gene, CDR1 is MDHEN and CDR2 is SYDVKM. The CDR3 DNA is TGTGCCAGCAGTCCAAGACCGACAGGGGGCATCTACTATGGCTACACCTTC. Translating gives CASSPRPTGGIYYGYTF.

The CDR3 reads CASSFGGAGELFF. The CDR3 nucleotides read TGTGCCAGCAGCTTTGGGGGGGCCGGGGAGCTGTTTTTT. V and J are TRBV11-3 and TRBJ2-2; 7 bases are shared with TRBD2. The CDR3 has 13 residues. V lost 3 bases, J lost 6 bases, and 1 base stayed unmatched. CDR1 and CDR2 from the germline V gene are SGHNT and YENEEA.

The rearrangement uses TRBV5-6 and TRBJ1-1; the D is unclear. The CDR3 is made up of 13 amino acids. V lost 0 bases and J 5 bases, leaving 8 bases between the germline ends. The germline V gene has CDR1 SGHDT and CDR2 YYEEEE. CDR3 in DNA: TGTGCCAGCAGCTTGGGAGGGCGGACTGAAGCTTTCTTT. This codes for CASSLGGRTEAFF.

The rearrangement links TRBV6-5 to TRBJ1-5, with 7 positions matching TRBD1. Germline lookup yields CDR1 MNHEY and CDR2 SVGAGI. Trimming removed 7 bases from V and 5 bases from J; junction bases left unmatched: 5. There are 13 residues in the CDR3. The CDR3 coding sequence is TGTGCCAGCACCAGGGGGAATGATCAGCCCCAGCATTTT. This translates into CASTRGNDQPQHF.

The chain combines TRBV6-5 with TRBJ1-1; TRBD1 is a possible D gene (5 bases). Trimming took 2 bases from V and 6 from J, leaving 13 bases between them. Per germline, CDR1 MNHEY and CDR2 SVGAGI. This CDR3 spans 14 amino acids. The CDR3 protein is CASSYGVRDPEAFF. The CDR3 DNA is TGTGCCAGCAGTTACGGCGTTCGGGACCCTGAAGCTTTCTTT.